This TCR beta chain was obtained from a study of T cells after yellow fever vaccination. This clonotype was observed a few times. Template switching with 5'RACE generated the TCR cDNA and added a universal primer site and UMIs. TCRdb independently ran MiXCR on the 5' RACE reads; one entry per CDR3 protein. The sample comprises 200,000 or so distinct CDR3 sequences, 6.5% to 7.5% of which are singletons, and more than 0.85% rests with the top ten. The sequence was collected from a man aged 25 to 45 who received the YFV17D yellow fever vaccine. The sequenced sample was CD4+ T cells sorted from PBMCs, obtained on the day of the yellow fever booster vaccination.

The CDR3 reads CAISESSSYYGYTF. The CDR3 region has the DNA TGTGCCATCAGTGAGTCGAGTAGCTACTATGGCTACACCTTC. J is TRBJ1-2 and V is TRBV10-3; D uncertain. The ends were cut back, 0 bases at V and 3 bases at J, with 8 bases in the middle. The CDR3 consists of 14 residues. Germline-derived CDR1 and CDR2 are ENHRY and SYGVKD.